The 14 T cell receptor beta chains presented below share a single source sample, sequenced in a study of OX40 agonist ivuxolimab in advanced cancers. Assay used: immunoSEQ multiplex PCR; TCRdb lists only in-frame clones, some missing. The data show approximately 28,000 clones, 85% to 90% seen once. The sequencing here drew on CD4+ or CD8+ T cells sorted from blood, taken in a trial of the OX40 agonist ivuxolimab. These receptors were collected from an adult with an advanced solid tumor such as melanoma, head and neck, liver or kidney cancer.

The V and J genes are TRBV27 and TRBJ1-5; tentatively, D is TRBD1 (6 bases). CDR1 is MNHEY and CDR2 is SMNVEV in the germline V gene (reference sequence). CDR3 length equals 16 residues. V was shortened by 6 bases and J by 5 bases, with 20 bases between the two germline ends. The CDR3 sequence is CASSKTATGYYQPQHF. The CDR3 nucleotides read TGTGCCAGCAGCAAGACAGCCACAGGGTATTATCAGCCCCAGCATTTT.

The V and J genes are TRBV4-1 and TRBJ2-1, with 7 bases matching TRBD2. This CDR3 comprises 17 residues. With 3 bases clipped from V and 1 base from J, the junction kept 9 bases outside the gene matches. Germline CDR1 is MGHRA and CDR2 is YSYEKL. DNA of the CDR3: TGCGCCAGCAGCCATAGCGCTAGCGGAAGTTCCTACAATGAGCAGTTCTTC. It encodes CASSHSASGSSYNEQFF.

The rearrangement joins TRBV15 to TRBJ2-7, with D perhaps matching TRBD2 (5 bases). The germline V and J ends were trimmed by 5 bases and 2 bases, with 19 bases remaining between them. CDR1 LNHNV and CDR2 YYDKDF come from the germline V gene (reference sequence). This CDR3 spans 16 amino acids. This chain's CDR3 is CATSGFSSGSTYEQYF. In DNA, the CDR3 is TGTGCCACCAGCGGTTTTTCGTCGGGATCGACCTACGAGCAGTACTTC.

The V gene is TRBV5-1, the J gene TRBJ1-2, with 9 bases fitting TRBD1. CDR1 is SGHRS and CDR2 is YFSETQ in the germline V gene. J gave up 9 bases and V 4 bases, and 13 bases lay outside the gene matches. CDR3 length: 15 residues. The CDR3 bases are TGCGCCAGCAGCAAATGGACAGGGGAAAAGGATCGCTACACCTTC. Protein: CASSKWTGEKDRYTF. Full variable domain (remainder filled in from reference TRBV5-1 and TRBJ1-2): KAGVTQTPRYLIKTRGQQVTLSCSPISGHRSVSWYQQTPGQGLQFLFEYFSETQRNKGNFPGRFSGRQFSNSRSEMNVSTLELGDSALYLCASSKWTGEKDRYTFGSGTRLTVV.

V usage is TRBV4-2 and J usage is TRBJ2-1; D is uncertain. The CDR3 has 17 residues. V lost 1 base, J lost 3 bases, and 16 bases lay in between. Per germline, CDR1 LGHNA and CDR2 YNFKEQ. This CDR3 reads CASSQGFDSAYYNEQFF. The CDR3 region has the DNA TGTGCCAGCAGCCAAGGATTTGACTCGGCCTACTACAATGAGCAGTTCTTC.

This rearrangement joins TRBV11-2 to TRBJ1-4, with D maybe TRBD1 (5 bases). This CDR3 region has 16 residues. Germline V gene sequence: CDR1 SGHAT, CDR2 FQNNGV. Trimming took 1 base from V and 8 from J, leaving 17 bases between them. CDR3 DNA sequence: TGTGCCAGCAGCTTAGGTCGCGCCAGGGCGCGGGAAAAACTGTTTTTT. Encoded protein: CASSLGRARAREKLFF.

The V and J genes are TRBV5-1 and TRBJ2-7; TRBD1 agrees at 8 bases. The germline gives CDR1 SGHRS, CDR2 YFSETQ. Trimming at V came to 4 bases and at J to 3 bases, leaving 15 bases not matched to a gene. This CDR3 has 17 amino acids. This CDR3 reads CASSPEKYQGAGYEQYF. DNA for the CDR3: TGCGCCAGCAGCCCAGAGAAATACCAGGGGGCTGGCTACGAGCAGTACTTC.

This chain uses TRBV28 with TRBJ2-5; 15 bases fit TRBD2. CDR1 MDHEN and CDR2 SYDVKM come from the germline V gene. Trimming cost V 6 bases and J 5 bases; bases outside gene matches: 10. The length of the CDR3 is 17 residues. The CDR3 spells CASSLWTSGRAAETQYF. Here the CDR3 DNA reads TGTGCCAGCAGCCTATGGACTAGCGGGAGGGCCGCGGAGACCCAGTACTTC.

The chain couples TRBV6-5 to TRBJ1-1, with D unclear. The CDR3 runs 10 residues. Per the germline V gene, CDR1 is MNHEY and CDR2 is SVGAGI. V shed 4 bases and J shed 8 bases, with 5 bases lying between them. The CDR3 sequence: CASSSFEAFF. CDR3 in DNA: TGTGCCAGCAGTTCCTTCGAAGCTTTCTTT.

The chain recombines TRBV7-9 with TRBJ2-1, with 14 bases fitting TRBD2. V was pared by 0 bases and J by 10 bases, with 8 bases of the junction left unmatched. Per germline, CDR1 SEHNR and CDR2 FQNEAQ (reference sequence). This CDR3 has 17 residues. CDR3 DNA sequence: TGTGCCAGCAGCTTAGCTGTAGGGGGACTAGCGGGGGCCGAGCAGTTCTTC. Its translation: CASSLAVGGLAGAEQFF.

The chain links TRBV29-1 to TRBJ2-1; tentatively, D is TRBD2 (6 bases). The CDR3 runs to 14 residues. Germline-derived CDR1 and CDR2 are SQVTM and ANQGSEA. V was cut by 4 bases and J by 5 bases, with 15 bases left in between. The CDR3 is CSVVELAGNNEQFF. For the CDR3, the DNA is TGCAGCGTTGTCGAACTAGCAGGGAACAATGAGCAGTTCTTC.

The chain couples TRBV5-5 to TRBJ2-6; D unclear. The CDR3 runs 16 residues. Per germline, CDR1 SGHKS and CDR2 YYEKEE (reference sequence). Between the trimmed V and J ends, which lost 1 base and 4 bases, there was a span of 12 bases. Here the CDR3 reads CASSLMKVAGANVLTF. The CDR3, as DNA: TGTGCCAGCAGCTTGATGAAGGTGGCCGGGGCCAACGTCCTGACTTTC.

The V gene is TRBV13, the J gene TRBJ1-2, with D unclear. The V end lost 3 bases, the J end lost 4 bases, and 27 bases lay between the germline ends. The germline V gene encodes CDR1 PRHDT and CDR2 FYEKMQ (reference sequence). This CDR3 is built from 19 residues. The CDR3, as DNA: TGTGCCAGCAGCTTCGGTCGAACATGGGCTACGGTGAATAGCTATGGCTACACCTTC. This translates into CASSFGRTWATVNSYGYTF.

This chain links TRBV11-3 with TRBJ2-4; 15 bases match TRBD2. Per germline, CDR1 SGHNT and CDR2 YENEEA. The CDR3 spans 16 residues. V shed 6 bases, J shed 2 bases, and the junction held 2 bases outside the gene matches. The CDR3 loop reads CASRGTSGRSKNIQYF. For the CDR3, the DNA is TGTGCCAGCAGAGGGACTAGCGGGAGGTCCAAAAACATTCAGTACTTC.